A single sample is the source of the 21 T cell receptor beta chains below, sequenced in a study of spatial heterogeneity in lung cancer. Specified time point: sample taken at primary tumor resection. TCRdb itself ran the 5' RACE reads through MiXCR, one entry per CDR3 protein. In the table there are about 48,000 distinct CDR3 sequences, about 5.8% of which are singletons. The sample was PBMCs, taken at surgery. These receptors were taken from a male donor with early-stage non-small cell lung cancer.

Many counts were recorded for this clonotype. The chain has TRBV6-2 or TRBV6-3 and TRBJ1-5; tentatively, D is TRBD1 (5 bases). The germline gives CDR1 MNHEY, CDR2 SVGEGT. The ends were cut back, 6 bases at V and 3 bases at J, with 15 bases in the middle. The CDR3 totals 15 residues. CDR3 bases: TGTGCCAGCAGAAGAGACAGCGACTTCAATCAGCCCCAGCATTTT. This encodes CASRRDSDFNQPQHF.

At least ten counts were recorded for this clonotype. The chain couples TRBV29-1 to TRBJ2-7; weak D call: TRBD2 (6 bases). CDR3 length equals 15 residues. The V end was cut by 4 bases, the J end by 0 bases, with 16 bases between. In germline, CDR1 is SQVTM, CDR2 ANQGSEA. The CDR3 loop reads CSVVGTWTNSYEQYF. As DNA, the CDR3 is TGCAGCGTTGTTGGAACTTGGACTAACTCCTACGAGCAGTACTTC.

This clonotype showed up many times. The chain employs TRBV3-1 and TRBJ1-1; 9 nucleotides align to TRBD1. The CDR3 is 15 residues long. Losses at the gene ends were 2 bases for V and 4 bases for J; bases not matched to a gene: 5. CDR1 and CDR2 (germline): LGHDT, YNNKEL (reference sequence). CDR3 bases: TGTGCCAGCAGCCAAAACAGGGGGCTCGGCACTGAAGCTTTCTTT. It translates to CASSQNRGLGTEAFF.

This clonotype came up many times. The chain carries TRBV27 and TRBJ2-3; TRBD2 aligns across 9 bases. The CDR3 has 14 residues. V lost 5 bases, J lost 3 bases, and 3 bases stayed unmatched. Germline assignment: CDR1 MNHEY and CDR2 SMNVEV (reference sequence). The DNA of the CDR3 is TGTGCCAGCAGTCTAGCGGGATTTACAGATACGCAGTATTTT. It translates to CASSLAGFTDTQYF.

This clonotype has ten or more counts. This chain connects TRBV27 to TRBJ2-7; perhaps TRBD2 as D (7 bases). Germline V gene data show CDR1 as MNHEY and CDR2 as SMNVEV (reference sequence). The CDR3 extends over 14 amino acids. V was clipped by 6 bases and J by 0 bases, with 12 bases between them. This CDR3 is CASRSGTLSYEQYF. The CDR3 DNA reads as TGTGCCAGCAGAAGCGGGACACTCTCCTACGAGCAGTACTTC.

The V call is TRBV4-3, the J call TRBJ1-6; D gene uncertain. This CDR3 spans 14 amino acids. Germline CDR1 is LGHNA and CDR2 is YSLEER. V was clipped by 1 base and J by 7 bases, with 8 bases between them. CDR3 loop: CASSQVQKNSPLHF. CDR3 nucleotides: TGCGCCAGCAGCCAAGTACAGAAGAATTCACCCCTCCACTTT.

This clonotype appeared many times. V gene TRBV5-1 combines with J gene TRBJ2-1; D possibly corresponds to TRBD1 (5 bases). V was cut by 3 bases and J by 4 bases, with 5 bases left in between. The germline gives CDR1 SGHRS, CDR2 YFSETQ. This CDR3 is 12 amino acids long. The CDR3 DNA sequence: TGCGCCAGCAGCTACAGGTACAATGAGCAGTTCTTC. Translation gives CASSYRYNEQFF.

The rearrangement uses TRBV7-8 and TRBJ2-3; possible D gene TRBD2, 6 bases. The V and J ends lost 0 bases and 0 bases respectively, with 10 bases between them. There are 16 residues in the CDR3. Looked up from germline, CDR1 is SGHVS and CDR2 is FQNEAQ. The CDR3 region has the DNA TGTGCCAGCAGCTTAGCGCGGGGCGGAAGCACAGATACGCAGTATTTT. This gives the protein CASSLARGGSTDTQYF.

This clonotype was counted at least ten times. The J gene is TRBJ1-4, the V gene TRBV5-6; perhaps TRBD1 as D (5 bases). Deletions cut 6 bases from V and 8 bases from J, with 14 bases between. Germline V lookup: CDR1 SGHDT, CDR2 YYEEEE. The CDR3 runs to 13 residues. Here the CDR3 reads CASNTIQGEKLFF. For the CDR3, the DNA is TGTGCCAGCAACACCATTCAGGGCGAAAAACTGTTTTTT.

In this sample, this clonotype turned up a few times. The chain is built from TRBV30 and TRBJ1-3; no clear D. Deletions cut 4 bases from V and 0 bases from J, with 13 bases between. CDR3 length: 15 amino acids. Germline V CDR1 and CDR2: GTSNPN, SVGIG (reference sequence). The CDR3 nucleotides are TGTGCCTGGATCCCGGGCCTCTACTCTGGAAACACCATATATTTT. It is translated as CAWIPGLYSGNTIYF.

Many counts were recorded for this clonotype. The chain is built from TRBV27 and TRBJ2-5; the D gene is possibly TRBD2 (6 bases). Germline assignment: CDR1 MNHEY and CDR2 SMNVEV (reference sequence). Trimming shortened V by 3 bases and J by 5 bases, and 10 bases separated the two germline ends. This CDR3 spans 13 amino acids. The CDR3 sequence is CASSFRRGETQYF. DNA for the CDR3: TGTGCCAGCAGTTTTCGACGGGGGGAGACCCAGTACTTC.

This clonotype was counted many times. The CDR3 spells CASSVAQGGRRSYNEQFF. CDR3 nucleotide sequence: TGTGCCAGCAGCGTAGCTCAGGGGGGGAGGCGCTCCTACAATGAGCAGTTCTTC. The chain joins TRBV9 to TRBJ2-1; D assignment may be TRBD1 or TRBD2 (7 bases each). Germline V gene sequence: CDR1 SGDLS, CDR2 YYNGEE. CDR3 length: 18 amino acids. V dropped 0 bases and J dropped 0 bases, with 16 bases sitting between them.

V gene TRBV7-9 combines with J gene TRBJ2-7; 9 bases are shared with TRBD2. The V gene's germline CDR1 is SEHNR and CDR2 FQNEAQ (reference sequence). CDR3 length: 15 residues. Germline trimming cut 5 bases from V and 4 bases from J; bases unmatched to any gene: 9. CDR3 coding DNA: TGTGCCAGCAGCCCCACGGGGCTAGCGGGGTACGAGCAGTACTTC. This encodes CASSPTGLAGYEQYF.

At least ten counts were recorded for this clonotype. The chain recombines TRBV5-4 with TRBJ2-3; the D gene is possibly TRBD2 (6 bases). The CDR3 sequence is 14 residues long. Germline V gives CDR1 SGHNT, CDR2 YYREEE (reference sequence). The V end lost 1 base, the J end lost 5 bases, and 11 bases lay between the germline ends. Here the CDR3 DNA reads TGTGCCAGCAGCTTGCCGGGGGTTCGAGATACGCAGTATTTT. It specifies CASSLPGVRDTQYF.

This clonotype was seen only a few times. This chain uses TRBV20-1 with TRBJ2-1; 10 bases agree with TRBD2. V shed 6 bases and J 1 base; nucleotides not matched to a gene: 9. The CDR3 is 16 residues long. From germline, CDR1 is DFQATT and CDR2 SNEGSKA (reference sequence). The CDR3 is CSAQSNSGRSYNEQFF. DNA of the CDR3: TGCAGTGCCCAAAGCAATAGCGGGAGGTCCTACAATGAGCAGTTCTTC.

This clonotype was counted many times. The chain has TRBV10-3 and TRBJ2-5; 7 nucleotides align to TRBD1. V shed 10 bases and J 2 bases; nucleotides not matched to a gene: 4. This CDR3 contains 12 residues. Per germline, CDR1 ENHRY and CDR2 SYGVKD. DNA of the CDR3: TGTGCCACCACGGGACAGCAAGAGACCCAGTACTTC. Its translation is CATTGQQETQYF.

This clonotype was seen many times. This chain joins TRBV7-9 and TRBJ2-4; D remains ambiguous. V was shortened by 1 base and J by 0 bases, with 4 bases between the two germline ends. The CDR3 covers 14 residues. Germline-derived CDR1 and CDR2 are SEHNR and FQNEAQ (reference sequence). The chain's CDR3 is CASSLDLAKNIQYF. In DNA form, the CDR3 reads TGTGCCAGCAGCTTAGATTTAGCCAAAAACATTCAGTACTTC.

This clonotype was picked up many times. The V call is TRBV28, the J call TRBJ2-7; a weak D match, TRBD1 (6 bases). The CDR3 is made up of 13 amino acids. In germline, CDR1 is MDHEN, CDR2 SYDVKM. Trimming pared 3 bases from V and 3 bases from J, leaving 9 bases between. DNA of the CDR3: TGTGCCAGCAGTTTCAGCAGGGGCTACGAGCAGTACTTC. Translation gives CASSFSRGYEQYF.

This clonotype was counted at least ten times. This chain connects TRBV7-8 to TRBJ1-4; a possible D gene is TRBD1 (5 bases). Trimming removed 2 bases from V and 6 bases from J, with 10 bases in between. The CDR3 sequence is 14 residues long. Germline V gene data show CDR1 as SGHVS and CDR2 as FQNEAQ. Here the CDR3 reads CASSLPWGDEKLFF. The CDR3 bases are TGTGCCAGCAGCTTACCATGGGGGGATGAAAAACTGTTTTTT.

The chain recombines TRBV24-1 with TRBJ2-5; 9 nucleotides align to TRBD2. Germline values: CDR1 KGHDR, CDR2 SFDVKD. J lost 0 bases, V lost 9 bases, and 13 bases had no gene match. The CDR3 is 17 amino acids. The CDR3 nucleotides read TGTGCCACCCAAGGCGGGAGGGTTCCCCTGTACCAAGAGACCCAGTACTTC. This translates into CATQGGRVPLYQETQYF.

This clonotype was seen at least ten times. The chain employs TRBV5-6 and TRBJ1-5; D gene unclear. The germline V gene encodes CDR1 SGHDT and CDR2 YYEEEE. V dropped 4 bases and J dropped 3 bases, with 23 bases sitting between them. This CDR3 has 18 residues. CDR3: CASSVRVVGVDINQPQHF. The DNA for the CDR3 is TGTGCCAGCAGCGTCCGGGTCGTAGGTGTGGATATCAATCAGCCCCAGCATTTT.